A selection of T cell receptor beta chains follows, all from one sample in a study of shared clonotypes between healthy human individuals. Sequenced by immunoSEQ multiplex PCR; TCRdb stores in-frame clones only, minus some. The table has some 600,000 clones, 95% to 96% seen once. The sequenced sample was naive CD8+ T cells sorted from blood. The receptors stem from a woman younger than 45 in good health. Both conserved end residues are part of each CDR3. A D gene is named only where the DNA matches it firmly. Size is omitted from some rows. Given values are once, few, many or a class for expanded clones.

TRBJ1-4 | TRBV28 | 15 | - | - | CASSPLSVADEKLFF | TGTGCCAGCAGCCCGCTTTCGGTGGCTGATGAAAAACTGTTTTTT
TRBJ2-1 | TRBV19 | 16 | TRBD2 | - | CASSTWTSGIYNEQFF | TGTGCCAGTAGTACTTGGACTAGCGGGATTTACAATGAGCAGTTCTTC
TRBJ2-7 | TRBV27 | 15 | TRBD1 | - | CASSPIGTGVHEQYF | TGTGCCAGCAGCCCAATCGGGACAGGGGTCCACGAGCAGTACTTC
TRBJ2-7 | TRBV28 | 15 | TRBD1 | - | CASRRFGTGDYEQYF | TGTGCCAGCAGGCGATTCGGGACAGGGGACTACGAGCAGTACTTC
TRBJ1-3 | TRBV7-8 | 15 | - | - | CASSLAESSGNTIYF | TGTGCCAGCAGCTTAGCTGAGAGCTCTGGAAACACCATATATTTT
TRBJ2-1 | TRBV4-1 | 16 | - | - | CASSHRLGSISDEQFF | TGCGCCAGCAGCCATCGTCTCGGGTCTATAAGCGATGAGCAGTTCTTC
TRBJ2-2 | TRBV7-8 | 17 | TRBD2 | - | CASSQDLTSENTGELFF | TGTGCCAGCAGCCAGGACCTGACTAGCGAGAACACCGGGGAGCTGTTTTTT
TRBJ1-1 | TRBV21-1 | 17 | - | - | CASSKEGRGRGNTEAFF | TGTGCCAGCAGCAAAGAGGGCAGGGGGCGCGGAAACACTGAAGCTTTCTTT
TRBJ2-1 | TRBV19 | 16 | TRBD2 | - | CASRTGTSGRTNEQFF | TGTGCCAGTAGGACCGGGACTAGCGGGAGGACCAATGAGCAGTTCTTC
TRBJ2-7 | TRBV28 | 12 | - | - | CASSLNPYEQYF | TGTGCCAGCAGTCTAAACCCCTACGAGCAGTACTTC
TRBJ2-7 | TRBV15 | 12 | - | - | CATSRDSYEQYF | TGTGCCACCAGCAGAGATTCTTACGAGCAGTACTTC
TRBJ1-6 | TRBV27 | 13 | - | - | CASSLSDNSPLHF | TGTGCCAGCAGTTTATCGGACAATTCACCCCTCCACTTT
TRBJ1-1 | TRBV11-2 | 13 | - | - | CASSLGENTEAFF | TGTGCCAGCAGCTTAGGTGAGAACACTGAAGCTTTCTTT
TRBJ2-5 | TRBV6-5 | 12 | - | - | CASWTHEETQYF | TGTGCCAGCTGGACTCACGAAGAGACCCAGTACTTC
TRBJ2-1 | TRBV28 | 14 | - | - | CASSLHSSYNEQFF | TGTGCCAGCAGTCTTCACAGCTCCTACAATGAGCAGTTCTTC
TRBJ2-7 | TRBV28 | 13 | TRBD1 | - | CASSLQGAYEQYF | TGTGCCAGCTCTCTGCAGGGGGCCTACGAGCAGTACTTC
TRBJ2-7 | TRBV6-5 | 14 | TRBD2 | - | CASSKGLAGNEQYF | TGTGCCAGCAGTAAGGGACTAGCGGGAAACGAGCAGTACTTC
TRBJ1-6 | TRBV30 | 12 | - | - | CAWSVGRSPLHF | TGTGCCTGGAGTGTTGGTCGTTCACCCCTCCACTTT
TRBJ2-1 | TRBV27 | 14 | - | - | CASSSGWGGDEQFF | TGTGCCAGCAGTTCGGGCTGGGGTGGGGATGAGCAGTTCTTC
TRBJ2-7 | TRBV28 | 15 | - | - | CASSFRDPGSYEQYF | TGTGCCAGCAGTTTCCGGGACCCCGGCTCCTACGAGCAGTACTTC
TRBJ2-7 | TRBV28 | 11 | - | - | CASSLTYEQYF | TGTGCCAGCAGCCTTACCTACGAGCAGTACTTC
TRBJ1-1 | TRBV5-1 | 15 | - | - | CASSEYRGGGTEAFF | TGCGCCAGCAGCGAGTACCGAGGGGGAGGGACTGAAGCTTTCTTT
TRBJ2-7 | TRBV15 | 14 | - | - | CATSRDGSTYEQYF | TGTGCCACCAGCAGAGACGGATCAACCTACGAGCAGTACTTC
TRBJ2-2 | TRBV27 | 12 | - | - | CASSLYTGELFF | TGTGCCAGCAGTCTCTACACCGGGGAGCTGTTTTTT
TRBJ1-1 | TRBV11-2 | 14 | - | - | CASSPKGWVPEAFF | TGTGCCAGCAGCCCCAAAGGGTGGGTCCCTGAAGCTTTCTTT
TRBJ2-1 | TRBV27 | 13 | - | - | CASESLKRNEQFF | TGTGCCAGCGAATCCCTGAAGCGTAATGAGCAGTTCTTC
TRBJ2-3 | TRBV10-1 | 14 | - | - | CASSEAYSTDTQYF | TGCGCCAGCAGTGAGGCCTATAGCACAGATACGCAGTATTTT
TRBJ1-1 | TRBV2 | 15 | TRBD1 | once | CASSEWTGQSAEAFF | TGTGCCAGCAGTGAATGGACAGGGCAGTCGGCTGAAGCTTTCTTT
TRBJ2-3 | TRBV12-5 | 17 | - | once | CASGFSSVTPSPDTQYF | TGTGCTAGTGGTTTTTCGTCTGTGACCCCCTCCCCAGATACGCAGTATTTT
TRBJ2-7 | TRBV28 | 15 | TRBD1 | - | CASVTGGGGSYEQYF | TGTGCCAGCGTGACAGGGGGCGGGGGGTCCTACGAGCAGTACTTC
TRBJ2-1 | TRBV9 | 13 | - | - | CASSVGTSGEQFF | TGTGCCAGCAGCGTAGGTACTTCGGGTGAGCAGTTCTTC
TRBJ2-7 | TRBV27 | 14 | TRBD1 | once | CASSWGQGTYEQYF | TGTGCCAGCAGTTGGGGACAGGGAACCTACGAGCAGTACTTC